This TCR beta chain was documented in a study of blood T cell repertoires in COVID-19. V gave up 8 bases and J gave up 3 bases; unmatched junction bases: 14. In germline, CDR1 is KGHSH, CDR2 LQKENI. The CDR3 has 17 amino acids. This table comes from immunoSEQ multiplex PCR, and its TCRdb copy is limited to in-frame clones, with some not included. Of 200,000 to 300,000 clones in the sample, nearly 90% were seen once. The sequence was collected from a woman in her 30s with acute or convalescent COVID-19. The sample comprised peripheral blood. The rearrangement links TRBV18 to TRBJ2-2, with TRBD2 matching over 8 bases. The CDR3 loop reads CASLPRGGRTYTGELFF. CDR3 bases: TGTGCCAGCCTCCCGAGGGGCGGGAGGACGTACACCGGGGAGCTGTTTTTT.